The T cell receptor beta chain under discussion was sequenced for a study of blood T cell repertoires in COVID-19. The repertoire was sequenced with immunoSEQ multiplex PCR; TCRdb's copy has only in-frame clones and lacks some. The data contain 110,000 to 150,000 clones, about 80% of them singletons. The V and J ends lost 7 bases and 0 bases respectively, with 12 bases between them. The CDR3 loop spans 14 amino acids. Germline CDR1 reads KGHSH; CDR2 reads LQKENI. The source material was peripheral blood. The receptor comes from a human donor in a cohort sampled during active COVID-19. The gene calls are TRBV18 and TRBJ1-1, with D tentatively TRBD1 (5 bases). CDR3 in amino acids: CASYQGPMNTEAFF. In DNA, the CDR3 is TGTGCCAGCTACCAGGGCCCCATGAACACTGAAGCTTTCTTT.